One and the same sample provided the 13 T cell receptor beta chains below, sequenced in a study of blood T cell repertoires in COVID-19. Profiling relied on immunoSEQ multiplex PCR, and the TCRdb table lists in-frame clones only, not all of them. The sample includes about 50,000 clones, roughly four fifths seen only once; the top ten take roughly 2.6%. The material sequenced was peripheral blood. The receptors stem from a woman aged 55-70 years with acute or convalescent COVID-19.

The chain links TRBV4-2 to TRBJ1-2; D is possibly TRBD1 (6 bases). V lost 0 bases and J 5 bases, leaving 10 bases between the germline ends. Per germline, CDR1 LGHNA and CDR2 YNFKEQ. This CDR3 has 14 amino acids. CDR3 nucleotides: TGTGCCAGCAGCCAAGAACAGGGAGAGTATGGCTACACCTTC. Translating gives CASSQEQGEYGYTF.

This clone showed up just a few times. The CDR3: CASSSQRETQYF. The CDR3 DNA follows: TGTGCCAGCAGCTCTCAACGGGAGACCCAGTACTTC. V and J are TRBV5-4 and TRBJ2-5; D is undetermined. Trimming removed 3 bases from V and 5 bases from J, with 8 bases in between. Germline V gives CDR1 SGHNT, CDR2 YYREEE (reference sequence). This CDR3 contains 12 residues. Filled out from reference TRBV5-4 and TRBJ2-5, the complete variable domain reads ETGVTQSPTHLIKTRGQQVTLRCSSQSGHNTVSWYQQALGQGPQFIFQYYREEENGRGNFPPRFSGLQFPNYSSELNVNALELDDSALYLCASSSQRETQYFGPGTRLLVL.

The J gene is TRBJ2-7, the V gene TRBV3-1 (or the pseudogene TRBV3-2); 7 bases are a match to TRBD2. Germline loops: CDR1 LGHDT, CDR2 YNNKEL (reference sequence). V dropped 3 bases and J dropped 3; count of bases not matched to a gene: 2. CDR3 length: 13 amino acids. The CDR3 nucleotides read TGTGCCAGCAGCCAGGGAGGGTTCTACGAGCAGTACTTC. As protein: CASSQGGFYEQYF.

The chain employs TRBV12-3 or TRBV12-4 and TRBJ2-7; 10 bases line up with TRBD1. CDR3 length equals 12 residues. V shed 5 bases, J shed 6 bases, and the junction held 1 base outside the gene matches. The CDR3 region is CASSGTGAEQYF. The DNA of the CDR3 is TGTGCCAGCAGTGGGACAGGGGCCGAGCAGTACTTC.

This chain uses TRBV19 with TRBJ2-1; 9 bases line up with TRBD1. The CDR3 sequence is 15 residues long. Germline assignment: CDR1 LNHDA and CDR2 SQIVND (reference sequence). After removal of 4 bases from V and 7 bases from J, the junction contained 8 bases not matched to a gene. For the CDR3, the DNA is TGTGCCAGTAGTACCCTAGGACAGGGGTGGAATGAGCAGTTCTTC. This sequence encodes CASSTLGQGWNEQFF.

This chain links TRBV30 with TRBJ2-1, with 8 bases matching TRBD2. J gave up 4 bases and V 2 bases, and 7 bases lay outside the gene matches. The CDR3 consists of 15 residues. The germline gives CDR1 GTSNPN, CDR2 SVGIG (reference sequence). DNA of the CDR3: TGTGCCTGGAGTTGGCGGGGGGCCGATTACAATGAGCAGTTCTTC. Its translation: CAWSWRGADYNEQFF.

The V and J genes are TRBV28 and TRBJ1-3; possibly TRBD1 for D (5 bases). V lost 3 bases to trimming and J lost 1 base, with 13 bases between them. The germline V gene has CDR1 MDHEN and CDR2 SYDVKM. The CDR3 is 16 amino acids. This CDR3 reads CASSFGGDGSGNTIYF. DNA for the CDR3: TGTGCCAGCAGTTTCGGCGGGGACGGATCTGGAAACACCATATATTTT.

This clone was counted a single time. Its ends do not fully match the called genes, so a read error is possible. The chain recombines TRBV6-5 with TRBJ2-7; a weak D match, TRBD1 (5 bases). In germline, CDR1 is MNHEY, CDR2 SVGAGI. The CDR3 spans 11 residues. CDR3 in amino acids: CASSVRGQTFF. The CDR3 coding sequence is TGTGCCAGCAGCGTTCGAGGACAAACTTTCTTC.

The chain couples TRBV6-5 to TRBJ1-3, with D tentatively TRBD1 (5 bases). Per germline, CDR1 MNHEY and CDR2 SVGAGI. The V and J ends lost 4 bases and 0 bases respectively, with 13 bases between them. The CDR3 consists of 16 residues. The CDR3 protein is CASSLSGGFSGNTIYF. The DNA of the CDR3 is TGTGCCAGCAGTTTATCTGGGGGGTTCTCTGGAAACACCATATATTTT.

V usage is TRBV5-4 and J usage is TRBJ1-1; 7 nucleotides line up with TRBD1. This CDR3 is 12 amino acids long. From germline, CDR1 is SGHNT and CDR2 YYREEE (reference sequence). The J segment lost 11 bases and the V segment lost 2 bases, leaving 6 bases of the junction unmatched. In nucleotides, the CDR3 is TGTGCCAGCAGCTTCGAGAGGGGACAGGCTTTCTTT. This encodes CASSFERGQAFF.

The chain uses TRBV7-9 and TRBJ2-5; TRBD1 aligns across 11 bases. Trimming at V came to 1 base and at J to 1 base, leaving 2 bases not matched to a gene. The CDR3 is 16 residues long. Germline V CDR1 and CDR2: SEHNR, FQNEAQ (reference sequence). DNA for the CDR3: TGTGCCAGCAGCTTAGGGGACAGGGGGGTCCAAGAGACCCAGTACTTC. Translation gives CASSLGDRGVQETQYF.

The chain employs TRBV5-1 and TRBJ1-4; no clear D. V lost 0 bases, J lost 8 bases, and 5 bases lay in between. The CDR3 has 12 residues. Germline loops: CDR1 SGHRS, CDR2 YFSETQ. The CDR3 nucleotides read TGCGCCAGCAGCTTGGGAGGCGAAAAACTGTTTTTT. It codes for CASSLGGEKLFF.

V gene TRBV7-9 combines with J gene TRBJ1-6; D remains unclear. The germline gives CDR1 SEHNR, CDR2 FQNEAQ (reference sequence). This CDR3 is built from 16 residues. Trimming pared 4 bases from V and 0 bases from J, leaving 10 bases between. DNA for the CDR3: TGTGCCAGCAGCTCGATCATGAGCTCCTATAATTCACCCCTCCACTTT. It codes for CASSSIMSSYNSPLHF.